These 29 T cell receptor beta chains were sequenced from one sample in a study of blood T cell repertoires in COVID-19. Assay: immunoSEQ multiplex PCR; the TCRdb copy retains only in-frame clones and omits some. Of some 68,000 clones in the sample, roughly 88% were seen once. The specimen sequenced was peripheral blood. These receptors were collected from a man in his forties or fifties with COVID-19, enrolled during active disease.

CDR3 protein: CASSVATSLQETQYF. Written as DNA, the CDR3 is TGTGCCAGCAGCGTAGCTACTAGCCTTCAGGAGACCCAGTACTTC. The chain couples TRBV9 to TRBJ2-5, with TRBD2 as a possible D gene (6 bases). There are 15 residues in the CDR3. Per germline, CDR1 SGDLS and CDR2 YYNGEE. The V end lost 0 bases, the J end lost 5 bases, and 14 bases lay between the germline ends.

The rearrangement links TRBV30 to TRBJ1-1; 8 nucleotides match TRBD1. This CDR3 is 13 amino acids long. CDR1 is GTSNPN, CDR2 SVGIG, per germline (reference sequence). The junction had 7 bases not matched to a gene; V was cut back by 2 bases and J by 8 bases. This chain's CDR3 is CAWSLVRGPEAFF. CDR3 nucleotide sequence: TGTGCCTGGAGTTTGGTCAGGGGGCCGGAAGCTTTCTTT.

The chain recombines TRBV6-5 with TRBJ2-7; the D gene is possibly TRBD2 (6 bases). V lost 6 bases and J 6 bases, leaving 18 bases between the germline ends. The CDR3 spans 14 residues. Germline loops: CDR1 MNHEY, CDR2 SVGAGI. CDR3 loop: CASRTQLGGSEQYF. In DNA form, the CDR3 reads TGTGCCAGCAGAACCCAACTGGGGGGTAGCGAGCAGTACTTC.

This chain links TRBV3-1 (or the pseudogene TRBV3-2) with TRBJ1-4; no clear D. CDR1 LGHDT and CDR2 YNNKEL come from the germline V gene (reference sequence). Trimming cost V 4 bases and J 5 bases, with 8 bases left between them. CDR3 length: 13 amino acids. The CDR3 here is CASSPGQNEKLFF. The CDR3 DNA follows: TGTGCCAGCAGCCCCGGTCAAAATGAAAAACTGTTTTTT.

The CDR3 reads CASSLGDSSREKLFF. The DNA of the CDR3 is TGTGCCAGCAGCTTAGGGGACTCCAGCAGGGAAAAACTGTTTTTT. The chain is built from TRBV7-8 and TRBJ1-4, with D perhaps TRBD1 (5 bases). Deletions cut 1 base from V and 8 bases from J, with 14 bases between. Germline V CDR1 and CDR2: SGHVS, FQNEAQ. This CDR3 is built from 15 residues.

The chain combines TRBV28 with TRBJ1-4; unclear D gene. Trimming stripped 7 bases from V and 3 bases from J, with 9 bases between. CDR1 MDHEN and CDR2 SYDVKM come from the germline V gene. This CDR3 spans 13 amino acids. CDR3 in amino acids: CASNADPNEKLFF. The CDR3 DNA reads as TGTGCCAGCAACGCAGATCCTAATGAAAAACTGTTTTTT.

The chain combines TRBV19 with TRBJ1-2; D is perhaps TRBD1 (6 bases). Deletions cut 3 bases from V and 5 bases from J, with 10 bases between. The V gene's germline CDR1 is LNHDA and CDR2 SQIVND (reference sequence). The CDR3 runs to 13 residues. CDR3 amino acids: CASSIEQGYGYTF. The CDR3 DNA reads as TGTGCCAGTAGTATCGAACAGGGTTATGGCTACACCTTC. Full variable domain (remainder filled in from reference TRBV19 and TRBJ1-2): DGGITQSPKYLFRKEGQNVTLSCEQNLNHDAMYWYRQDPGQGLRLIYYSQIVNDFQKGDIAEGYSVSREKKESFPLTVTSAQKNPTAFYLCASSIEQGYGYTFGSGTRLTVV.

V usage is TRBV7-9 and J usage is TRBJ2-1; TRBD2 aligns across 7 bases. The CDR3 covers 12 residues. Germline trimming cut 0 bases from V and 10 bases from J; bases unmatched to any gene: 0. Germline CDR1 SEHNR, CDR2 FQNEAQ (reference sequence). CDR3 DNA sequence: TGTGCCAGCAGCTTAGCTAGCGGGGAGCAGTTCTTC. Translating it yields CASSLASGEQFF.

In nucleotides, the CDR3 is TGTGCCAGCAGTTACTCATGGGGGGGGGAGGAAAAACTGTTTTTT. It is translated as CASSYSWGGEEKLFF. The V and J genes are TRBV6-5 and TRBJ1-4; TRBD1 might be the D (5 bases). This CDR3 is 15 amino acids long. Trimming pared 0 bases from V and 8 bases from J, leaving 13 bases between. From germline, CDR1 is MNHEY and CDR2 SVGAGI.

The chain is built from TRBV6-1 and TRBJ1-3; 8 bases line up with TRBD1. Germline V CDR1 and CDR2: MNHNS, SASEGT. The CDR3 is 13 amino acids. V shed 5 bases, J shed 9 bases, and the junction held 6 bases outside the gene matches. The CDR3 loop is CASSQGAGGTIYF. The DNA for the CDR3 is TGTGCCAGCAGTCAGGGGGCCGGAGGCACCATATATTTT.

This chain connects TRBV5-4 to TRBJ2-3; 8 bases map to TRBD2. The CDR3 sequence is 13 residues long. Germline V gene lookup returns CDR1 SGHNT and CDR2 YYREEE (reference sequence). Unmatched junction bases numbered 1, after V lost 2 bases and J lost 5 bases. As DNA, the CDR3 is TGTGCCAGCAGCTTAGCGGGAGTAGATACGCAGTATTTT. Translation: CASSLAGVDTQYF.

This rearrangement joins TRBV2 to TRBJ2-1; TRBD1 matches at 10 bases. Germline CDR1 is SNHLY and CDR2 is FYNNEI. V gave up 1 base and J gave up 7 bases; unmatched junction bases: 13. This CDR3 is built from 18 residues. CDR3 nucleotides: TGTGCCAGCAGTGAAGACCGGGACAGGGGTCGGATGTGGAATGAGCAGTTCTTC. Translation gives CASSEDRDRGRMWNEQFF.

The rearrangement links TRBV2 to TRBJ1-1; 7 nucleotides align to TRBD1. Germline V lookup: CDR1 SNHLY, CDR2 FYNNEI. This CDR3 contains 15 residues. The V and J ends lost 0 bases and 7 bases, in that order; junction bases with no gene match: 8. The chain's CDR3 is CASSEARGGRGEAFF. CDR3 sequence (DNA): TGTGCCAGCAGTGAAGCGAGAGGGGGCAGGGGTGAAGCTTTCTTT.

The gene calls are TRBV7-9 and TRBJ2-5, with 14 bases fitting TRBD2. Germline V gene lookup returns CDR1 SEHNR and CDR2 FQNEAQ (reference sequence). J gave up 8 bases and V 5 bases, and 10 bases lay outside the gene matches. CDR3 size: 16 residues. CDR3 DNA: TGTGCCAGCAGCCCACCGAGACTAGCGGGAGGGCTTACCCAGTACTTC. Amino acids: CASSPPRLAGGLTQYF.

This rearrangement joins TRBV27 to TRBJ2-6; 7 bases fit TRBD2. The V segment lost 6 bases and the J segment 0 bases; nucleotides outside the gene matches: 20. The CDR3 consists of 21 residues. The germline V gene has CDR1 MNHEY and CDR2 SMNVEV (reference sequence). The CDR3 reads CASRSRWGGTIPLSGANVLTF. The CDR3, as DNA: TGTGCCAGCAGGAGCCGATGGGGCGGGACTATCCCCCTCTCTGGGGCCAACGTCCTGACTTTC.

The chain carries TRBV27 and TRBJ1-2, with a tentative D call TRBD1 (5 bases). V lost 3 bases to trimming and J lost 7 bases, with 12 bases between them. This CDR3 spans 13 amino acids. CDR1 MNHEY and CDR2 SMNVEV come from the germline V gene (reference sequence). The CDR3 nucleotides read TGTGCCAGCAGTTTCGCAGGGAAGGGTGGCTACACCTTC. It translates to CASSFAGKGGYTF.

The rearrangement joins TRBV29-1 to TRBJ2-1; 14 bases are shared with TRBD2. Germline assignment: CDR1 SQVTM and CDR2 ANQGSEA. With V trimmed by 5 bases and J by 7 bases, 4 bases remained unmatched. The CDR3 runs to 14 residues. The CDR3: CSVLTSGRVNEQFF. The CDR3 bases are TGCAGCGTTTTGACTAGCGGGAGGGTTAATGAGCAGTTCTTC.

V gene TRBV12-5 combines with J gene TRBJ2-7; TRBD1 matches at 8 bases. This CDR3 has 19 amino acids. The germline CDR1 and CDR2 sequences are LGHNT and FRNRAP. After removal of 10 bases from V and 3 bases from J, the junction contained 26 bases not matched to a gene. CDR3 coding DNA: TGTGCTACGTGGCCACGTTTGGGGACAGGCACCCGAAGGGGCTACGAGCAGTACTTC. This gives the protein CATWPRLGTGTRRGYEQYF.

The rearrangement uses TRBV11-2 and TRBJ1-1, with 8 bases matching TRBD1. The germline CDR1 and CDR2 sequences are SGHAT and FQNNGV. The length of the CDR3 is 13 residues. The trim removed 3 bases at V and 5 bases at J, leaving 2 bases unmatched. The CDR3 protein is CASSLNRGTEAFF. The CDR3 DNA reads TGTGCCAGCAGCTTGAACAGGGGGACTGAAGCTTTCTTT.

This CDR3 reads CASSWAMNTEAFF. As DNA, the CDR3 is TGTGCCAGCAGTTGGGCGATGAACACTGAAGCTTTCTTT. The chain employs TRBV27 and TRBJ1-1, with no clear D. V lost 4 bases and J 0 bases, leaving 6 bases between the germline ends. Germline V gene sequence: CDR1 MNHEY, CDR2 SMNVEV (reference sequence). The CDR3 loop spans 13 amino acids.

The chain has TRBV9 and TRBJ1-2; D may be TRBD1 (5 bases). Germline V gene data show CDR1 as SGDLS and CDR2 as YYNGEE. V shed 3 bases and J shed 4 bases, with 13 bases lying between them. CDR3 length equals 14 residues. CDR3 protein: CASSAGVGSYGYTF. DNA of the CDR3: TGTGCCAGCAGCGCGGGGGTAGGTAGCTATGGCTACACCTTC.

This chain uses TRBV5-6 with TRBJ2-5; D unresolved. The germline CDR1 and CDR2 sequences are SGHDT and YYEEEE. The V end was cut by 0 bases, the J end by 4 bases, with 13 bases between. The CDR3 length is 15 residues. CDR3 sequence reads: CASSLAYGDPETQYF. CDR3 DNA: TGTGCCAGCAGCTTGGCTTACGGTGATCCAGAGACCCAGTACTTC.

This clone was detected only a few times. The V call is TRBV5-4, the J call TRBJ2-5; 9 bases fit TRBD2. The trim removed 0 bases at V and 2 bases at J, leaving 5 bases unmatched. Germline V gene lookup returns CDR1 SGHNT and CDR2 YYREEE (reference sequence). The CDR3 covers 16 residues. CDR3: CASSLGGSGGQETQYF. The CDR3 coding sequence is TGTGCCAGCAGCTTGGGGGGTAGCGGGGGACAAGAGACCCAGTACTTC.

This clone was seen more than once but under ten times. The chain couples TRBV5-1 to TRBJ1-5, with a tentative D call TRBD1 (5 bases). Germline CDR1 reads SGHRS; CDR2 reads YFSETQ. Trimming cost V 0 bases and J 3 bases, with 13 bases left between them. This CDR3 is built from 16 residues. CDR3 coding DNA: TGCGCCAGCAGCTTGGGCGGGGGGGGTACCAATCAGCCCCAGCATTTT. Translated: CASSLGGGGTNQPQHF.

The chain has TRBV7-2 and TRBJ2-3; 12 bases agree with TRBD2. The germline V gene has CDR1 SGHTA and CDR2 FQGNSA. There are 17 residues in the CDR3. Unmatched junction bases numbered 7, after V lost 4 bases and J lost 2 bases. The CDR3 sequence is CASSYGLAGSFTDTQYF. For the CDR3, the DNA is TGTGCCAGCAGCTACGGACTAGCGGGGTCCTTCACAGATACGCAGTATTTT.

The V call is TRBV2, the J call TRBJ2-7, with 7 bases lining up with TRBD1. Germline V gene sequence: CDR1 SNHLY, CDR2 FYNNEI. V shed 1 base, J shed 3 bases, and the junction held 9 bases outside the gene matches. The CDR3 length is 16 residues. CDR3 nucleotides: TGTGCCAGCAGTGAAGGCCCAGGGGGTATATTCTACGAGCAGTACTTC. Translating gives CASSEGPGGIFYEQYF. Looking up the rest from reference TRBV2 and TRBJ2-7 gives the full variable domain: EPEVTQTPSHQVTQMGQEVILRCVPISNHLYFYWYRQILGQKVEFLVSFYNNEISEKSEIFDDQFSVERPDGSNFTLKIRSTKLEDSAMYFCASSEGPGGIFYEQYFGPGTRLTVT.

V is TRBV4-3 and J is TRBJ1-4; D might be TRBD1 (5 bases). The CDR3 contains 17 residues. Germline CDR1 is LGHNA and CDR2 is YSLEER. Trimming pared 0 bases from V and 1 base from J, leaving 12 bases between. The CDR3, as DNA: TGCGCCAGCAGCCAAGATGGAACGGGGGGAACTAATGAAAAACTGTTTTTT. Translated, it gives CASSQDGTGGTNEKLFF.

The chain couples TRBV20-1 to TRBJ2-1; the D is unclear. This CDR3 is built from 11 residues. Trimming pared 4 bases from V and 8 bases from J, leaving 9 bases between. CDR1 DFQATT and CDR2 SNEGSKA come from the germline V gene (reference sequence). This CDR3 reads CSATPGYEQFF. DNA of the CDR3: TGCAGTGCTACCCCCGGGTATGAGCAGTTCTTC.

This rearrangement joins TRBV5-1 to TRBJ2-1, with 13 bases fitting TRBD2. With V trimmed by 2 bases and J by 9 bases, 8 bases remained unmatched. Germline loops: CDR1 SGHRS, CDR2 YFSETQ. There are 16 residues in the CDR3. In DNA, the CDR3 is TGCGCCAGCAGCTTTAGTACTAGCGGGAGGGCCCCTGAGCAGTTCTTC. Translating gives CASSFSTSGRAPEQFF.